These 23 T cell receptor beta chains were sequenced from one sample in a study of T cell responses to AZD1222 COVID-19 vaccine. Clones were sequenced by immunoSEQ multiplex PCR, and TCRdb holds only the in-frame ones, with some missing. The table shows 78,000 or so clones, with 70% to 90% occurring only once. This specimen consisted of peripheral blood, obtained on day 0 of AZD1222 vaccination. These receptors all stem from an adult in good health.

The rearrangement joins TRBV7-9 to TRBJ2-7; 8 nucleotides match TRBD2. The germline gives CDR1 SEHNR, CDR2 FQNEAQ (reference sequence). The CDR3 contains 14 residues. V was pared by 2 bases and J by 2 bases, with 2 bases of the junction left unmatched. The CDR3 spells CASSLPGGAYEQYF. Written as DNA, the CDR3 is TGTGCCAGCAGCTTACCGGGAGGGGCCTACGAGCAGTACTTC.

This clone was picked up one time. This sequence joins TRBV28 and TRBJ2-7; D is perhaps TRBD2 (7 bases). CDR3 size: 14 residues. Germline CDR1 is MDHEN and CDR2 is SYDVKM. Trimming stripped 6 bases from V and 3 bases from J, with 15 bases between. The DNA for the CDR3 is TGTGCCAGCAGCGGCAGGGGACTAAACTACGAGCAGTACTTC. Protein: CASSGRGLNYEQYF.

The V gene is TRBV5-1, the J gene TRBJ2-1; D tentatively fits TRBD1 or TRBD2 (6 bases each). CDR1 is SGHRS and CDR2 is YFSETQ in the germline V gene. The V end was cut by 1 base, the J end by 5 bases, with 13 bases between. The CDR3 consists of 15 residues. CDR3 loop: CASSLLGGRNNEQFF. Here the CDR3 DNA reads TGCGCCAGCAGCTTGCTAGGGGGGCGGAACAATGAGCAGTTCTTC.

In this sample, this clone turned up once. V is TRBV2 and J is TRBJ1-4; D possibly corresponds to TRBD1 (6 bases). The germline V and J ends were trimmed by 11 bases and 6 bases, with 28 bases remaining between them. The CDR3 is made up of 17 amino acids. CDR1 and CDR2 (germline): SNHLY, FYNNEI. The CDR3 loop reads CAVREVGRGESDEKLFF. The CDR3 DNA sequence: TGTGCCGTCCGCGAGGTGGGCAGGGGAGAGAGTGATGAAAAACTGTTTTTT.

This chain links TRBV2 with TRBJ2-7; D might be TRBD1 or TRBD2, each matching 5 bases. Trimming removed 6 bases at V and 3 bases at J, with 18 bases between. Germline V gene data show CDR1 as SNHLY and CDR2 as FYNNEI. The CDR3 runs to 15 residues. CDR3 sequence reads: CASRIDSGRIYEQYF. CDR3 sequence (DNA): TGTGCCAGCAGGATAGACTCGGGACGAATCTACGAGCAGTACTTC. The entire variable domain, with the rest obtained from reference TRBV2 and TRBJ2-7, is as follows: EPEVTQTPSHQVTQMGQEVILRCVPISNHLYFYWYRQILGQKVEFLVSFYNNEISEKSEIFDDQFSVERPDGSNFTLKIRSTKLEDSAMYFCASRIDSGRIYEQYFGPGTRLTVT.

This chain joins TRBV21-1 and TRBJ2-7; TRBD2, the D gene given by the table, was not confirmed from the DNA. TRBV21-1 is designated a pseudogene. The CDR3 covers 19 residues. The CDR3, as DNA: TGTGCCAGCTCTTACCCGGGACAGGCTGGGACTAGCTTTTTCCACGAGCAGTACTTC. The encoded protein is CASSYPGQAGTSFFHEQYF.

The J gene is TRBJ2-7, the V gene TRBV28; no firm D call. This CDR3 comprises 12 residues. Looked up from germline, CDR1 is MDHEN and CDR2 is SYDVKM. Trimming took 7 bases from V and 3 from J, leaving 10 bases between them. CDR3 nucleotides: TGTGCCAGCACCGGCGGACGCTACGAGCAGTACTTC. Its translation: CASTGGRYEQYF.

V is TRBV2 and J is TRBJ2-7; D is perhaps TRBD1 or TRBD2 (6 bases each). Germline V lookup: CDR1 SNHLY, CDR2 FYNNEI. V dropped 8 bases and J dropped 3 bases, with 14 bases sitting between them. The CDR3 contains 13 residues. The CDR3 region is CASLGGTSYEQYF. The CDR3, as DNA: TGTGCCAGCTTAGGGGGGACAAGCTACGAGCAGTACTTC.

V gene TRBV29-1 combines with J gene TRBJ2-7; maybe TRBD2 (5 bases). Germline lookup yields CDR1 SQVTM and CDR2 ANQGSEA. The CDR3 covers 15 residues. The V gene lost 4 bases and the J gene lost 2 bases, with 18 bases spanning the gap. CDR3 region: CSVVFEGTETYEQYF. For the CDR3, the DNA is TGCAGCGTTGTATTTGAGGGCACCGAAACCTACGAGCAGTACTTC.

The chain has TRBV7-3 and TRBJ2-7, with D unclear. Deletions cut 6 bases from V and 6 bases from J, with 15 bases between. Germline assignment: CDR1 SGHTA and CDR2 FQGTGA. The CDR3 sequence is 13 residues long. This chain's CDR3 is CASSKYAVGEQYF. CDR3 coding DNA: TGTGCCAGCAGTAAATATGCGGTGGGCGAGCAGTACTTC.

Only one count was recorded for this clone. The chain recombines TRBV24-1 with TRBJ2-5, with D tentatively TRBD1 (5 bases). Trimming stripped 6 bases from V and 4 bases from J, with 11 bases between. CDR3 length: 13 residues. Germline CDR1 reads KGHDR; CDR2 reads SFDVKD. CDR3 in amino acids: CATSLAGLETQYF. CDR3 coding DNA: TGTGCCACCAGTTTAGCAGGGCTAGAGACCCAGTACTTC.

This clone was found once. The chain links TRBV5-1 to TRBJ1-2, with unresolved D. The CDR3 runs to 14 residues. Germline V CDR1 and CDR2: SGHRS, YFSETQ. V was shortened by 4 bases and J by 4 bases, with 14 bases between the two germline ends. DNA of the CDR3: TGCGCCAGCAGCCCTGGCGGTAAAAGCTATGGCTACACCTTC. This translates into CASSPGGKSYGYTF.

This chain joins TRBV9 and TRBJ1-4; 10 bases match TRBD1. This CDR3 comprises 14 residues. V was clipped by 3 bases and J by 8 bases; unmatched bases: 4. The germline gives CDR1 SGDLS, CDR2 YYNGEE. CDR3 bases: TGTGCCAGCAGCGGACAGGGGGCAGGGGAAAAACTGTTTTTT. As protein: CASSGQGAGEKLFF.

The V gene is TRBV19, the J gene TRBJ2-1, with TRBD1 identical over 8 bases. The length of the CDR3 is 17 residues. J lost 3 bases, V lost 3 bases, and 10 bases had no gene match. The germline V gene has CDR1 LNHDA and CDR2 SQIVND (reference sequence). CDR3 loop: CASSIPRQTGVYNEQFF. In DNA form, the CDR3 reads TGTGCCAGTAGTATCCCCCGCCAGACAGGGGTCTACAATGAGCAGTTCTTC.

The V gene is TRBV4-2, the J gene TRBJ2-5, with 7 bases identical to TRBD2. Germline-derived CDR1 and CDR2 are LGHNA and YNFKEQ. The CDR3 spans 16 residues. V shed 1 base, J shed 2 bases, and the junction held 7 bases outside the gene matches. The CDR3 nucleotides are TGTGCCAGCAGCCAAGGTTCTAGCGGATCTCAAGAGACCCAGTACTTC. Translated, it gives CASSQGSSGSQETQYF.

This rearrangement joins TRBV5-1 to TRBJ2-7, with D possibly being TRBD1 (6 bases). The germline V gene has CDR1 SGHRS and CDR2 YFSETQ. Trimming took 4 bases from V and 1 from J, leaving 24 bases between them. The CDR3 is made up of 18 amino acids. As DNA, the CDR3 is TGCGCCAGCAGCACAAATGAGGGGCCGACAGGCCTATCCTACGAGCAGTACTTC. It yields the protein CASSTNEGPTGLSYEQYF.

This chain connects TRBV10-3 to TRBJ1-2, with D unclear. Trimming pared 7 bases from V and 3 bases from J, leaving 15 bases between. Germline-derived CDR1 and CDR2 are ENHRY and SYGVKD. This CDR3 is built from 14 residues. CDR3 amino acids: CAINGPLGDYGYTF. In nucleotides, the CDR3 is TGTGCCATCAACGGGCCCCTCGGGGACTATGGCTACACCTTC.

The chain links TRBV6-5 to TRBJ2-7; 9 nucleotides align to TRBD1. The CDR3 runs to 14 residues. CDR1 MNHEY and CDR2 SVGAGI come from the germline V gene. The trim removed 0 bases at V and 5 bases at J, leaving 2 bases unmatched. CDR3 protein: CASSYSTGGNEQYF. The CDR3 nucleotides are TGTGCCAGCAGTTACTCGACAGGGGGGAACGAGCAGTACTTC.

V usage is TRBV14 and J usage is TRBJ2-1; no clear D. V lost 4 bases to trimming and J lost 6 bases, with 13 bases between them. Germline values: CDR1 SGHDN, CDR2 FVKESK. The CDR3 length is 14 residues. CDR3 region: CASSREIVGNEQFF. The CDR3 DNA follows: TGTGCCAGCAGCCGCGAAATCGTAGGCAATGAGCAGTTCTTC.

The chain links TRBV27 to TRBJ2-7; TRBD2 aligns across 7 bases. Germline V gene data show CDR1 as MNHEY and CDR2 as SMNVEV (reference sequence). This CDR3 region has 14 residues. V gave up 5 bases and J gave up 0 bases; unmatched junction bases: 4. The CDR3: CASSLSGPSYEQYF. The CDR3 DNA reads as TGTGCCAGCAGTCTTAGCGGGCCCTCCTACGAGCAGTACTTC.

The rearrangement links TRBV3-1 (or the pseudogene TRBV3-2) to TRBJ2-7; maybe TRBD1 (7 bases). Germline CDR1 reads LGHDT; CDR2 reads YNNKEL (reference sequence). The CDR3 length is 13 residues. Trimming shortened V by 6 bases and J by 7 bases, and 16 bases separated the two germline ends. The CDR3, as DNA: TGTGCCAGCAGGAGTAGGGGGCGGGGAGAGCAGTACTTC. The encoded protein is CASRSRGRGEQYF.

The V call is TRBV12-5, the J call TRBJ2-3; D possibly corresponds to TRBD2 (6 bases). Germline assignment: CDR1 LGHNT and CDR2 FRNRAP. V was clipped by 6 bases and J by 2 bases, with 9 bases between them. CDR3 length equals 13 residues. The CDR3 sequence: CASGAGITDTQYF. The CDR3, as DNA: TGTGCTAGTGGCGCGGGGATCACAGATACGCAGTATTTT.

This clone was counted between two and nine times. V and J are TRBV5-1 and TRBJ2-7; 14 bases match TRBD2. In germline, CDR1 is SGHRS, CDR2 YFSETQ. Trimming took 4 bases from V and 4 from J; bases not matched to a gene: 7. The CDR3 is 16 residues long. The CDR3 bases are TGCGCCAGCAGCGTCGGGACTAGCGGGAGCCCATACGAGCAGTACTTC. Protein product: CASSVGTSGSPYEQYF.